This TCR beta chain was captured by sequencing in a study of blood T cell repertoires in COVID-19. Study summary: There were acute and convalescent COVID-19 samples, and they came from the United States, Italy and Spain. In each case, the material was cDNA or gDNA derived from T cells, B-cell-depleted T cells, or PBMCs.

During active infection, Seattle patients enrolled and were then monitored through disease. In the authors' workflow: Amplification of reference gene primers provided the estimated nucleated cell counts. Sequencing was performed with immunoSEQ multiplex PCR; in TCRdb, only in-frame clones are kept and a portion is missing. D and trimming were read from the DNA, whereas the V and J calls and clone size are those reported in that table. The table includes roughly 340,000 clones, about 87% detected once. The specimen sequenced was peripheral blood. This clonotype was obtained from a woman between 50 and 59 years old with COVID-19, enrolled during active disease.

As DNA, the CDR3 is TGCGCCAGCAGCCAAGATCCGGGGCCTAGCGGTGTGGATACGCAGTATTTT. It specifies CASSQDPGPSGVDTQYF. The chain links TRBV4-1 to TRBJ2-3; TRBD2 aligns across 7 bases. The CDR3 totals 17 residues. J was trimmed by 6 bases and V by 0 bases; bases with no gene match: 12. CDR1 is MGHRA and CDR2 is YSYEKL in the germline V gene.